This TCR beta chain is from a study of human T cells and chemical hapten exposure. MiXCR, run by TCRdb on the RACE reads, gives a single entry per CDR3 protein. The table shows 350,000 or so distinct CDR3 sequences, with roughly 6.9% occurring only once. Time point in this sample: patch test 1, 2 weeks after DPC sensitization. Treatment meaning: therapeutic diphenylcyclopropenone sensitization with weekly scalp DPC. The drawing of blood occurred before each patch test was applied. Germline-derived CDR1 and CDR2 are MNHEY and SVGAGI. The CDR3 loop spans 15 amino acids. Trimming left V 7 bases short and J 8 bases short, with 23 bases between.

This material consisted of whole blood, taken in connection with sensitization to the hapten diphenylcyclopropenone (DPC). The V call is TRBV6-5, the J call TRBJ1-2; D might be TRBD1 (5 bases). This TCR was recovered from a woman between 18 and 29 years old with alopecia areata. Some clones in this sample may be carry-over from other donors' samples. The DNA for the CDR3 is TGTGCCAGCACCCCGAAATATCAGGGCAGGAGGGGCTACACCTTC. Amino acid sequence: CASTPKYQGRRGYTF.